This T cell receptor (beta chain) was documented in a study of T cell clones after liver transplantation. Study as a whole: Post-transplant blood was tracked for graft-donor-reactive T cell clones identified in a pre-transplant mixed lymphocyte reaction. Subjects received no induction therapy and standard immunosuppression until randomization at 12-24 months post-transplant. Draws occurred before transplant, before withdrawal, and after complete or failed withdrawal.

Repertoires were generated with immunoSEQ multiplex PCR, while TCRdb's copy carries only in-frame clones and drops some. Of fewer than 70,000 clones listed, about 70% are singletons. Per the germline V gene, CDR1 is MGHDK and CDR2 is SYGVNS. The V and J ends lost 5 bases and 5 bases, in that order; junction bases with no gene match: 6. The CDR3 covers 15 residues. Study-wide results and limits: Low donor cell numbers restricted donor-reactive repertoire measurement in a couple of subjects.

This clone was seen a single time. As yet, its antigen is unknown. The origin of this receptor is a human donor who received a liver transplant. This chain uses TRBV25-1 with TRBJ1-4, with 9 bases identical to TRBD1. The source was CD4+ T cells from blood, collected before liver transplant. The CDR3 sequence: CASSHTGGLNEKLFF. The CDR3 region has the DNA TGTGCCAGCAGTCACACAGGGGGCCTAAATGAAAAACTGTTTTTT.